What follows are 25 T cell receptor beta chains derived from one specimen sequenced in a study of technical replicates of blood from a handful of donors. The repertoire was sequenced with immunoSEQ multiplex PCR; TCRdb's copy has only in-frame clones and lacks some. There are roughly 70,000 clones in the sample; around 95% occur only once, and 0.3% to 0.5% lies in the top ten. Material for sequencing was T cells isolated from PBMCs. The receptors shown here come from a human donor in good health.

The genes are TRBV7-6 and TRBJ2-6, with 7 nucleotides matching TRBD1. The CDR3 covers 18 residues. The germline gives CDR1 SGHVS, CDR2 FNYEAQ. Trimming cost V 5 bases and J 0 bases; bases outside gene matches: 10. The CDR3 loop is CASSTTVTGSSGANVLTF. CDR3 bases: TGTGCCAGCAGCACTACGGTGACAGGGTCCTCTGGGGCCAACGTCCTGACTTTC.

The chain links TRBV7-9 to TRBJ1-1; D call uncertain. The CDR3 sequence is 12 residues long. Trimming left V 2 bases short and J 6 bases short, with 7 bases between. In germline, CDR1 is SEHNR, CDR2 FQNEAQ (reference sequence). In DNA form, the CDR3 reads TGTGCCAGCAGCTTATCCGGGTCTGAAGCTTTCTTT. This sequence encodes CASSLSGSEAFF.

J is TRBJ2-7 and V is TRBV27; D is possibly TRBD1 (6 bases). Trimming left V 0 bases short and J 1 base short, with 10 bases between. There are 15 residues in the CDR3. Per germline, CDR1 MNHEY and CDR2 SMNVEV (reference sequence). CDR3 coding DNA: TGTGCCAGCAGTTTATCCGGACAGAAGTCCTACGAGCAGTACTTC. It translates to CASSLSGQKSYEQYF.

This sequence joins TRBV28 and TRBJ2-7; D is undetermined. Germline CDR1 and CDR2: MDHEN and SYDVKM. V lost 7 bases to trimming and J lost 5 bases, with 18 bases between them. The CDR3 spans 14 residues. CDR3 protein: CASTPYGLPDEQYF. CDR3 nucleotides: TGTGCCAGCACCCCCTATGGTCTCCCGGACGAGCAGTACTTC.

This chain connects TRBV27 to TRBJ2-1, with 10 bases fitting TRBD1. The CDR3 sequence is 15 residues long. Germline V gene data show CDR1 as MNHEY and CDR2 as SMNVEV (reference sequence). V trimming: 2 bases; J trimming: 3 bases; junction bases outside the gene matches: 1. DNA of the CDR3: TGTGCCAGCAGTTTAGGACAGGGGGTCTACAATGAGCAGTTCTTC. Translating it yields CASSLGQGVYNEQFF.

The V call is TRBV7-9, the J call TRBJ1-5; 8 bases map to TRBD1. Looked up from germline, CDR1 is SEHNR and CDR2 is FQNEAQ (reference sequence). This CDR3 has 15 residues. J was trimmed by 6 bases and V by 1 base; bases with no gene match: 5. CDR3 coding DNA: TGTGCCAGCAGCTTAGGGACAGGGACATTTCAGCCCCAGCATTTT. This codes for CASSLGTGTFQPQHF.

CDR3 DNA sequence: TGTGCCAGCAGTTTCGGGGGGCCCTCCTACGAGCAGTACTTC. Its protein is CASSFGGPSYEQYF. The rearrangement joins TRBV27 to TRBJ2-7; TRBD2 might be the D (7 bases). V shed 3 bases and J shed 0 bases, with 9 bases lying between them. Germline-derived CDR1 and CDR2 are MNHEY and SMNVEV (reference sequence). CDR3 length equals 14 residues.

This chain uses TRBV7-8 with TRBJ1-5; 7 nucleotides agree with TRBD1. The J segment lost 2 bases and the V segment lost 2 bases, leaving 3 bases of the junction unmatched. The germline gives CDR1 SGHVS, CDR2 FQNEAQ. This CDR3 spans 15 amino acids. CDR3 region: CASSLLGGGNQPQHF. The CDR3 bases are TGTGCCAGCAGCTTACTAGGGGGCGGCAATCAGCCCCAGCATTTT.

The chain carries TRBV9 and TRBJ2-2; 8 positions agree with TRBD2. From germline, CDR1 is SGDLS and CDR2 YYNGEE. The CDR3 totals 14 residues. The junction had 5 bases not matched to a gene; V was cut back by 3 bases and J by 7 bases. CDR3 DNA: TGTGCCAGCAGCGGAACCGGGACTAGCGGGGAGCTGTTTTTT. Protein: CASSGTGTSGELFF.

CDR3 residues: CASRLVGGRNYEQYF. In nucleotides, the CDR3 is TGTGCCAGCAGGCTCGTCGGCGGGCGCAATTACGAGCAGTACTTC. V gene TRBV11-2 combines with J gene TRBJ2-7; TRBD2 might be the D (5 bases). The CDR3 covers 15 residues. Germline CDR1 SGHAT, CDR2 FQNNGV. V gave up 6 bases and J gave up 4 bases, with 19 bases separating them.

The chain recombines TRBV19 with TRBJ2-6; TRBD1 is a possible D gene (6 bases). Germline V gene data show CDR1 as LNHDA and CDR2 as SQIVND (reference sequence). The CDR3 is 15 amino acids. Deletions cut 7 bases from V and 2 bases from J, with 12 bases between. The CDR3 is CASTEQGTGANVLTF. In nucleotides, the CDR3 is TGTGCCAGTACGGAACAGGGAACTGGGGCCAACGTCCTGACTTTC.

The chain carries TRBV7-9 and TRBJ2-7, with a tentative D call TRBD2 (6 bases). Per germline, CDR1 SEHNR and CDR2 FQNEAQ (reference sequence). The ends were cut back, 5 bases at V and 7 bases at J, with 24 bases in the middle. CDR3 length equals 16 residues. In DNA, the CDR3 is TGTGCCAGCAGCCCCCCTCCTCCGGGACTCGCGACTGAGCAGTACTTC. Protein: CASSPPPPGLATEQYF. Using reference TRBV7-9 and TRBJ2-7 for the parts outside the CDR3, the full variable domain is DTGVSQNPRHKITKRGQNVTFRCDPISEHNRLYWYRQTLGQGPEFLTYFQNEAQLEKSRLLSDRFSAERPKGSFSTLEIQRTEQGDSAMYLCASSPPPPGLATEQYFGPGTRLTVT.

The genes are TRBV6-6 and TRBJ2-2; D unresolved. CDR1 is MNHNY and CDR2 is SVGAGI in the germline V gene (reference sequence). This CDR3 contains 14 residues. V was pared by 8 bases and J by 6 bases, with 16 bases between. The CDR3: CASGPTLAPGELFF. The DNA of the CDR3 is TGTGCCAGCGGTCCGACACTTGCCCCCGGGGAGCTGTTTTTT.

The J gene is TRBJ1-1, the V gene TRBV29-1, with D hard to call. The CDR3 has 15 residues. CDR1 SQVTM and CDR2 ANQGSEA come from the germline V gene. Between the trimmed V and J ends, which lost 6 bases and 5 bases, there was a span of 22 bases. CDR3 residues: CSVDTGPLGRTEAFF. The CDR3 nucleotides read TGCAGCGTCGATACCGGACCTCTCGGGAGGACTGAAGCTTTCTTT.

CDR3 sequence reads: CATSRDRGTGGSKLFF. The CDR3 DNA follows: TGTGCCACCAGCAGAGATCGGGGGACAGGGGGGTCAAAACTGTTTTTT. This chain links TRBV15 with TRBJ1-4; 11 bases agree with TRBD1. Germline V gives CDR1 LNHNV, CDR2 YYDKDF (reference sequence). V lost 0 bases to trimming and J lost 10 bases; unmatched junction nucleotides: 7. The length of the CDR3 is 16 residues.

This clone has a single count. This CDR3 reads CASSPTGDRNTIYF. CDR3 DNA: TGTGCCAGCTCACCAACAGGGGACAGAAACACCATATATTTT. This sequence joins TRBV18 and TRBJ1-3; 7 bases line up with TRBD1. This CDR3 has 14 residues. Looked up from germline, CDR1 is KGHSH and CDR2 is LQKENI. J was trimmed by 5 bases and V by 2 bases; bases with no gene match: 3.

This sequence joins TRBV5-1 and TRBJ2-7, with D tentatively TRBD1 (6 bases). The germline V gene encodes CDR1 SGHRS and CDR2 YFSETQ. The CDR3 is made up of 13 amino acids. Trimming took off 4 bases at V and 7 bases at J, with 15 bases between the two ends. The CDR3 bases are TGCGCCAGCAGCACATGGGACAAGGAGGAGCAGTACTTC. This encodes CASSTWDKEEQYF.

This chain connects TRBV9 to TRBJ1-2; TRBD1 matches at 7 bases. With 3 bases clipped from V and 8 bases from J, the junction kept 4 bases outside the gene matches. In germline, CDR1 is SGDLS, CDR2 YYNGEE. The CDR3 length is 12 residues. In nucleotides, the CDR3 is TGTGCCAGCAGCGAACAGGGGACGGGCTACACCTTC. This encodes CASSEQGTGYTF.

This chain links TRBV6-1 with TRBJ1-2; D is perhaps TRBD1 (6 bases). Germline V gene data show CDR1 as MNHNS and CDR2 as SASEGT. V lost 3 bases to trimming and J lost 8 bases, with 19 bases between them. The length of the CDR3 is 15 residues. The CDR3 loop reads CASSDSSIQGRGYTF. DNA of the CDR3: TGTGCCAGCAGTGATTCTTCCATACAGGGCCGAGGCTACACCTTC.

This clone was observed once. This rearrangement joins TRBV2 to TRBJ1-2; 11 bases fit TRBD1. The CDR3 totals 16 residues. V shed 6 bases and J 6 bases; nucleotides not matched to a gene: 12. From germline, CDR1 is SNHLY and CDR2 FYNNEI. The DNA for the CDR3 is TGTGCCAGCAGCATAAGTCCCCGGGACAGGGGGAATGGCTACACCTTC. Protein product: CASSISPRDRGNGYTF.

The V and J genes are TRBV6-5 and TRBJ1-2; TRBD1 aligns across 8 bases. V shed 8 bases and J 8 bases; nucleotides not matched to a gene: 1. Germline-derived CDR1 and CDR2 are MNHEY and SVGAGI. CDR3 length: 10 residues. The CDR3 region is CASGQGGYTF. CDR3 coding DNA: TGTGCCAGCGGACAGGGAGGCTACACCTTC.

This chain links TRBV7-3 with TRBJ2-3; perhaps TRBD2 as D (6 bases). CDR3 length: 14 amino acids. Germline CDR1 SGHTA, CDR2 FQGTGA. V lost 3 bases to trimming and J lost 0 bases, with 7 bases between them. The CDR3 coding sequence is TGTGCCAGCAGCTTCGCGGGGAGCACAGATACGCAGTATTTT. As protein: CASSFAGSTDTQYF.

Written as DNA, the CDR3 is TGTGCCAGTAGTATAGGGGGGGGTTTGTATCAGCCCCAGCATTTT. This translates into CASSIGGGLYQPQHF. The rearrangement links TRBV19 to TRBJ1-5; weak D call: TRBD1 (5 bases). Germline assignment: CDR1 LNHDA and CDR2 SQIVND (reference sequence). This CDR3 is 15 amino acids long. V was clipped by 1 base and J by 5 bases, with 12 bases between them.

This clone was seen a few times. The chain employs TRBV4-3 and TRBJ1-1; D is undetermined. Germline V gives CDR1 LGHNA, CDR2 YSLEER. CDR3 length: 16 amino acids. V lost 1 base and J 1 base, leaving 13 bases between the germline ends. The CDR3 DNA is TGCGCCAGCAGCCAAGTCTTGTTTCTTAGGAACACTGAAGCTTTCTTT. It is translated as CASSQVLFLRNTEAFF.

The V call is TRBV5-1, the J call TRBJ2-5, with 7 positions matching TRBD1. The J segment lost 4 bases and the V segment lost 2 bases, leaving 2 bases of the junction unmatched. The germline V gene has CDR1 SGHRS and CDR2 YFSETQ. CDR3 size: 13 residues. The CDR3 is CASSLDRAETQYF. The CDR3, as DNA: TGCGCCAGCAGCTTAGACAGGGCAGAGACCCAGTACTTC.